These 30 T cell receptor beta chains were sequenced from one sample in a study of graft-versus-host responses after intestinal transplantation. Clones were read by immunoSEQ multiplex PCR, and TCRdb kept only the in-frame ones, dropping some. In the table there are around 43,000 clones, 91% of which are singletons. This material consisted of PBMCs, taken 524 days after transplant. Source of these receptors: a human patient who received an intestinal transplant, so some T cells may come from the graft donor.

The CDR3 DNA is TGTGCCAGCAGTCCCTATCAGAAGCGTAGCACAGATACGCAGTATTTT. The encoded protein is CASSPYQKRSTDTQYF. The chain combines TRBV27 with TRBJ2-3; D gene unclear. Germline V gene sequence: CDR1 MNHEY, CDR2 SMNVEV (reference sequence). The germline V and J ends were trimmed by 5 bases and 0 bases, with 15 bases remaining between them. The CDR3 is 16 amino acids.

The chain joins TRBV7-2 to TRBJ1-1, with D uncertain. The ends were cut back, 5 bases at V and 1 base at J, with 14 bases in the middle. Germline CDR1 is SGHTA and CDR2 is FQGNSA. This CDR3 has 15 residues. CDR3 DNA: TGTGCCAGCAGCCCACCCCTGGCGGGGAACACTGAAGCTTTCTTT. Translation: CASSPPLAGNTEAFF.

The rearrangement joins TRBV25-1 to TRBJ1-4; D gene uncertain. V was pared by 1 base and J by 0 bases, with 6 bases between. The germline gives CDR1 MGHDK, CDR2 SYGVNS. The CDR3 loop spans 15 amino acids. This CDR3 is CASSEWGATNEKLFF. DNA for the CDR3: TGTGCCAGCAGTGAATGGGGTGCAACTAATGAAAAACTGTTTTTT.

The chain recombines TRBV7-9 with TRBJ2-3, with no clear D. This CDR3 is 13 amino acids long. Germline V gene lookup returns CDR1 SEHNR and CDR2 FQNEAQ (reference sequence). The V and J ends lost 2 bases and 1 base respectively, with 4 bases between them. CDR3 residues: CASSLSGTDTQYF. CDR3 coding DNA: TGTGCCAGCAGCTTAAGCGGCACAGATACGCAGTATTTT.

CDR3 sequence reads: CASSLAAGAYNEQFF. DNA for the CDR3: TGTGCCAGCAGCTTGGCAGCGGGAGCCTACAATGAGCAGTTCTTC. The J gene is TRBJ2-1, the V gene TRBV5-4; TRBD2 aligns across 8 bases. The CDR3 is 15 residues long. Germline CDR1 is SGHNT and CDR2 is YYREEE (reference sequence). Trimming at V came to 0 bases and at J to 2 bases, leaving 1 base not matched to a gene.

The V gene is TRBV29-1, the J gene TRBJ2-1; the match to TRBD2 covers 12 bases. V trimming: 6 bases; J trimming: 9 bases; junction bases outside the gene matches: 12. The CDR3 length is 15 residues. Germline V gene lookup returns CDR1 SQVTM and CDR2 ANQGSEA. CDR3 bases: TGCAGCGTCGCGACTAGCGGGAGCTCGCGGCGTGAGCAGTTCTTC. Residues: CSVATSGSSRREQFF.

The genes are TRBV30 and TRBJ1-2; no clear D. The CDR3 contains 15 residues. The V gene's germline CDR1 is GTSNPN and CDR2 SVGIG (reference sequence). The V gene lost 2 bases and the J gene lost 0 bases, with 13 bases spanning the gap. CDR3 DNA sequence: TGTGCCTGGAGTCAAGAGCATAGGCCTAACTATGGCTACACCTTC. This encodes CAWSQEHRPNYGYTF.

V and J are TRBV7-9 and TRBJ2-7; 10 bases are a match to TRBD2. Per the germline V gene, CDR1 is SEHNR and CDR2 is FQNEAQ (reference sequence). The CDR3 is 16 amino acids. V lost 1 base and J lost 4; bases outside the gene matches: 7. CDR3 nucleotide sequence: TGTGCCAGCAGCTTAGGACCGGGACTAGCGATTTACGAGCAGTACTTC. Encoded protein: CASSLGPGLAIYEQYF.

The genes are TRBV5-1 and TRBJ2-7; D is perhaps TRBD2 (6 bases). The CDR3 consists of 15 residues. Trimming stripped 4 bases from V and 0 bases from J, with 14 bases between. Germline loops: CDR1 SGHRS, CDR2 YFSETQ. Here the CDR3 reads CASSPGDGNSYEQYF. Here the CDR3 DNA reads TGCGCCAGCAGCCCGGGGGACGGGAACTCCTACGAGCAGTACTTC.

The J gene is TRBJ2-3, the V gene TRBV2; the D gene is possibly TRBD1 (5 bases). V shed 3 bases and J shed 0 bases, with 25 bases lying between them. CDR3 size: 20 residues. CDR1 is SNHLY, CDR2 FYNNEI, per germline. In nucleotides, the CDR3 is TGTGCCAGCAGTGACCCCTTCCAAGGACAAGTTAGTCCTAGCACAGATACGCAGTATTTT. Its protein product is CASSDPFQGQVSPSTDTQYF.

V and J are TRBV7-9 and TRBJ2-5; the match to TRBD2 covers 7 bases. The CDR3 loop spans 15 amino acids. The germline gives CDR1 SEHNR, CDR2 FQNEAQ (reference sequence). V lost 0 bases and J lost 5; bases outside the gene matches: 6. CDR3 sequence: CASSLAGGPGETQYF. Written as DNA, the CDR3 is TGTGCCAGCAGCTTAGCGGGAGGGCCGGGTGAGACCCAGTACTTC.

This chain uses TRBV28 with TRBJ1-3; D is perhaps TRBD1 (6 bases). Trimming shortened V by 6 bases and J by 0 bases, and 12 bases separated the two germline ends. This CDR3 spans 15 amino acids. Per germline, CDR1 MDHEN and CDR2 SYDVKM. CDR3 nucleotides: TGTGCCAGCAGACAGGGCCCGAGCTCTGGAAACACCATATATTTT. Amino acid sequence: CASRQGPSSGNTIYF. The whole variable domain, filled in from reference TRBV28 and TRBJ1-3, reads DVKVTQSSRYLVKRTGEKVFLECVQDMDHENMFWYRQDPGLGLRLIYFSYDVKMKEKGDIPEGYSVSREKKERFSLILESASTNQTSMYLCASRQGPSSGNTIYFGEGSWLTVV.

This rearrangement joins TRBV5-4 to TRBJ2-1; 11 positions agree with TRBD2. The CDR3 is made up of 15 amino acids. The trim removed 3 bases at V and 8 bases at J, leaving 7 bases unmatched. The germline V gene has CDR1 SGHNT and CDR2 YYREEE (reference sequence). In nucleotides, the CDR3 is TGTGCCAGCAGCTGGGTGACTAGCGGGAAGGATGAGCAGTTCTTC. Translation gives CASSWVTSGKDEQFF.

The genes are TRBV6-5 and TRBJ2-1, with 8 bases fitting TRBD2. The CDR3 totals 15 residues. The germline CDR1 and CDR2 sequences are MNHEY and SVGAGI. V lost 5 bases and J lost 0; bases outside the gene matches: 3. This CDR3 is CASSHSGASYNEQFF. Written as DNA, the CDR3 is TGTGCCAGCAGTCATAGCGGGGCCTCCTACAATGAGCAGTTCTTC.

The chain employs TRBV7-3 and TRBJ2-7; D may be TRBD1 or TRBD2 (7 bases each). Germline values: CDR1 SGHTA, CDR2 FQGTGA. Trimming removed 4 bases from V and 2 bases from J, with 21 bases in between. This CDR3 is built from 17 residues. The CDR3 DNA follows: TGTGCCAGCAGCTACCGGGGAGGGGGCGGGAAGACCTACGAGCAGTACTTC. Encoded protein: CASSYRGGGGKTYEQYF.

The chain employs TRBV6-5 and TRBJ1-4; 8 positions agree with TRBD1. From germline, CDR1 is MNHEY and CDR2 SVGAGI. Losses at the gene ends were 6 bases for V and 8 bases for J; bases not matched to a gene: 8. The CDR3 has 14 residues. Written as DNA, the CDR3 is TGTGCCAGCAGCCCGGACAGGGTCTGGGAAAAACTGTTTTTT. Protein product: CASSPDRVWEKLFF.

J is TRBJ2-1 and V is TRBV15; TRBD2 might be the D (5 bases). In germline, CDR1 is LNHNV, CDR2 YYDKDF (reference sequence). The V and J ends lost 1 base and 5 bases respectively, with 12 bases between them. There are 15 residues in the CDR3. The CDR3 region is CATSRGASSHNEQFF. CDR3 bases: TGTGCCACCAGCAGAGGGGCTAGCAGTCACAATGAGCAGTTCTTC.

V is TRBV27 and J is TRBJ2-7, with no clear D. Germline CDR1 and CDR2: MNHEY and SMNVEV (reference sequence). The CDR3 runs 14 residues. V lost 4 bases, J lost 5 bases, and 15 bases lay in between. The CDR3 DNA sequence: TGTGCCAGCAGTTCCCGGCGTTTGGGCGACGAGCAGTACTTC. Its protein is CASSSRRLGDEQYF.

For the CDR3, the DNA is TGCGCCAGCAGCTTCTCGGGCAGGACGGGGGGCTATGAAAAACTGTTTTTT. Translation: CASSFSGRTGGYEKLFF. The rearrangement uses TRBV5-1 and TRBJ1-4, with D tentatively TRBD1 (6 bases). V was pared by 2 bases and J by 6 bases, with 20 bases between. The germline V gene encodes CDR1 SGHRS and CDR2 YFSETQ. The CDR3 is 17 residues long.

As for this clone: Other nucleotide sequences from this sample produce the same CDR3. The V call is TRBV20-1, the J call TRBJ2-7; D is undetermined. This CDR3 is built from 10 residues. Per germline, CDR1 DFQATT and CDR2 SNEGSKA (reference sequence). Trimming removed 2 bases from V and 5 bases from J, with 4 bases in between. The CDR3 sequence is CSARRDEQYF. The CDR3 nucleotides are TGCAGTGCTAGACGTGACGAGCAGTACTTC.

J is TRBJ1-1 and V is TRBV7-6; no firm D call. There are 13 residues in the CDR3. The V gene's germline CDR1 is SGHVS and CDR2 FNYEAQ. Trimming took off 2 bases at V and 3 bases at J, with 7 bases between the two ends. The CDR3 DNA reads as TGTGCCAGCAGCTTAACACAGTACACTGAAGCTTTCTTT. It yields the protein CASSLTQYTEAFF.

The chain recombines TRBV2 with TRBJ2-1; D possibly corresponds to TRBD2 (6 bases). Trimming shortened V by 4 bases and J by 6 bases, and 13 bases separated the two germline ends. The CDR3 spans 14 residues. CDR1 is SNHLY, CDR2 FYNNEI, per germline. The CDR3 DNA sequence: TGTGCCAGCAGTGTCGACGGGAGAGGCAATGAGCAGTTCTTC. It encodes CASSVDGRGNEQFF.

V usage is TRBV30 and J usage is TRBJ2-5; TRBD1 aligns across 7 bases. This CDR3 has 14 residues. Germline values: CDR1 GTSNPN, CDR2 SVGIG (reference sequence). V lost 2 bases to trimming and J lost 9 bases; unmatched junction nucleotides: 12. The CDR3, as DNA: TGTGCCTGGAGTCCAACCCGGGACAGAAGCGCCCAGTACTTC. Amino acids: CAWSPTRDRSAQYF.

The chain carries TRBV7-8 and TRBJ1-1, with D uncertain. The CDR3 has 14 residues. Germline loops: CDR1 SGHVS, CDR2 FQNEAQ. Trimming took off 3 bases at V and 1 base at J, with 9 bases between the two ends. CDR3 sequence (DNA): TGTGCCAGCAGCTTGACTACAGAGAACACTGAAGCTTTCTTT. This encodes CASSLTTENTEAFF.

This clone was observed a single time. The CDR3 sequence: CASRFGGGELFF. The DNA for the CDR3 is TGTGCCAGCAGATTCGGGGGCGGGGAGCTGTTTTTT. The V gene is TRBV7-2, the J gene TRBJ2-2; TRBD2 might be the D (6 bases). Between the trimmed V and J ends, which lost 6 bases and 7 bases, there was a span of 9 bases. This CDR3 is built from 12 residues. Germline CDR1 SGHTA, CDR2 FQGNSA.

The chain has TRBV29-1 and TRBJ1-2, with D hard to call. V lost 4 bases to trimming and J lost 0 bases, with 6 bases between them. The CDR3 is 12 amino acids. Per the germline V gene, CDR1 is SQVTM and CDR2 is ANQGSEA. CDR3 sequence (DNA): TGCAGCGTTGTCGGGTCTAACTATGGCTACACCTTC. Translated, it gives CSVVGSNYGYTF. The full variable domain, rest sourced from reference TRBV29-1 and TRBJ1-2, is SAVISQKPSRDICQRGTSLTIQCQVDSQVTMMFWYRQQPGQSLTLIATANQGSEATYESGFVIDKFPISRPNLTFSTLTVSNMSPEDSSIYLCSVVGSNYGYTFGSGTRLTVV.

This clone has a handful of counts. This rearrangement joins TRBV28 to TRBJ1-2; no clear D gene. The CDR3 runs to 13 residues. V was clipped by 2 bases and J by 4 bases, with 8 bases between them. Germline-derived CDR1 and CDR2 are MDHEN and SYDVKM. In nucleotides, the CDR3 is TGTGCCAGCAGTTTAACAGCACTCTATGGCTACACCTTC. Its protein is CASSLTALYGYTF.

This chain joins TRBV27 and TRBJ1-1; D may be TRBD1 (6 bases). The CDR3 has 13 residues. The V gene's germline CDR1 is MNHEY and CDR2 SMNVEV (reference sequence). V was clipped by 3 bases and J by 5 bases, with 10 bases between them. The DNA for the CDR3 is TGTGCCAGCAGTTTCCTCGACAGGACTGAAGCTTTCTTT. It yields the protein CASSFLDRTEAFF.

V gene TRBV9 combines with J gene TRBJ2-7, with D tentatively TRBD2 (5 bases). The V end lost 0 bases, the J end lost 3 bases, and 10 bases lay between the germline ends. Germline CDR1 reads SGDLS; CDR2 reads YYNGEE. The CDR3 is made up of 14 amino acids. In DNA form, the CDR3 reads TGTGCCAGCAGCGTAGGTGTCGGGGACTACGAGCAGTACTTC. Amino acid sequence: CASSVGVGDYEQYF.

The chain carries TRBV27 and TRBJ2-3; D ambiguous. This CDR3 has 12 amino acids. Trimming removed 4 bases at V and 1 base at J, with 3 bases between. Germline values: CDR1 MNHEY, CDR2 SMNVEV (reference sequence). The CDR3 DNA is TGTGCCAGCAGTTCCGGCACAGATACGCAGTATTTT. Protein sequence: CASSSGTDTQYF.